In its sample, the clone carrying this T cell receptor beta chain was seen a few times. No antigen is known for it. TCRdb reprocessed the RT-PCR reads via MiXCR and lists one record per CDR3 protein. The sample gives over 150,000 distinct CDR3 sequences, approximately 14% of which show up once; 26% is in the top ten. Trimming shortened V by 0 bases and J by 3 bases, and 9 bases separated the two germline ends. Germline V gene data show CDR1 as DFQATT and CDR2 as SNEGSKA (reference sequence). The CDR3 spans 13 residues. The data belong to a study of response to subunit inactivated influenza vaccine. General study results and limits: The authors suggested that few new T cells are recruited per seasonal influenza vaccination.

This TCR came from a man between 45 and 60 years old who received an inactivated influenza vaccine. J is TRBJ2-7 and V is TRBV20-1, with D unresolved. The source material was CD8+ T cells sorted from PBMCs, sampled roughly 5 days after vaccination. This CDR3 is CSARDRKFYEQYF. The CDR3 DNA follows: TGCAGTGCTAGAGATCGTAAGTTCTACGAGCAGTACTTC.